Each of the 13 T cell receptor beta chains below was sequenced from the same sample in a study of T cell repertoires in cytomegalovirus infection. TCRdb processed the reads anew with MiXCR; each CDR3 protein has one entry. This table holds about 740,000 distinct CDR3 sequences, 35% to 45% found once. Sequenced: PBMCs. These receptors all come from a human donor in good health (CMV status not recorded). Some clones in this sample may be carry-over from other donors' samples.

With respect to this clonotype: A much larger clone sits a single nucleotide away, making a read error possible. The chain recombines TRBV7-2 with TRBJ2-5; no definite D call. CDR1 and CDR2 (germline): SGHTA, FQGNSA. V dropped 5 bases and J dropped 7 bases, with 17 bases sitting between them. CDR3 size: 14 residues. In DNA form, the CDR3 reads TGTGCCAGCAGCACAAAACAGATCGCCAGGACCCAGTACTTC. This codes for CASSTKQIARTQYF.

The chain combines TRBV19 with TRBJ1-5, with TRBD1 as a possible D gene (5 bases). The CDR3 consists of 14 residues. V was cut by 3 bases and J by 5 bases, with 11 bases left in between. Germline CDR1 LNHDA, CDR2 SQIVND (reference sequence). This CDR3 reads CASSIRGSYQPQHF. Written as DNA, the CDR3 is TGTGCCAGTAGTATTAGGGGTTCCTATCAGCCCCAGCATTTT. The full variable domain, completed using reference TRBV19 and TRBJ1-5, is DGGITQSPKYLFRKEGQNVTLSCEQNLNHDAMYWYRQDPGQGLRLIYYSQIVNDFQKGDIAEGYSVSREKKESFPLTVTSAQKNPTAFYLCASSIRGSYQPQHFGDGTRLSIL.

This clonotype was seen at least ten times. In nucleotides, the CDR3 is TGTGCCAGCAGTCGAATACGGGTTACAGGGGACCCGAACACTGAAGCTTTCTTT. As protein: CASSRIRVTGDPNTEAFF. V usage is TRBV28 and J usage is TRBJ1-1; 7 nucleotides match TRBD1. The germline CDR1 and CDR2 sequences are MDHEN and SYDVKM. This CDR3 is 18 amino acids long. With V trimmed by 5 bases and J by 1 base, 16 bases remained unmatched.

This clonotype was detected ten times or more. The chain recombines TRBV20-1 with TRBJ2-7; 13 bases are a match to TRBD2. The germline gives CDR1 DFQATT, CDR2 SNEGSKA (reference sequence). Trimming cost V 0 bases and J 4 bases; bases outside gene matches: 3. The CDR3 totals 15 residues. The CDR3 loop reads CSARELGLAGYEQYF. In nucleotides, the CDR3 is TGCAGTGCTAGAGAACTGGGACTAGCGGGATACGAGCAGTACTTC.

This clonotype was counted between two and nine times. The chain joins TRBV12-3 or TRBV12-4 to TRBJ2-2, with TRBD2 matching 10 bases. The ends lost 6 bases at V and 7 bases at J; junction bases unmatched: 8. The length of the CDR3 is 15 residues. The CDR3: CASSGLAGAYGELFF. The CDR3 DNA reads as TGTGCCAGCAGCGGTCTAGCGGGAGCGTACGGGGAGCTGTTTTTT.

This CDR3 reads CASSIDHGARTEAFF. The CDR3 region has the DNA TGTGCCAGTAGTATAGATCATGGGGCTCGGACTGAAGCTTTCTTT. The V and J genes are TRBV19 and TRBJ1-1; D is possibly TRBD1 (5 bases). V was cut by 0 bases and J by 5 bases, with 13 bases left in between. CDR3 length: 15 residues. Germline V lookup: CDR1 LNHDA, CDR2 SQIVND (reference sequence).

The V call is TRBV11-2, the J call TRBJ2-1; 13 positions match TRBD2. CDR1 and CDR2 (germline): SGHAT, FQNNGV. The CDR3 has 15 residues. V trimming: 4 bases; J trimming: 9 bases; junction bases outside the gene matches: 6. CDR3 amino acids: CASSWTSGGFAEQFF. The DNA for the CDR3 is TGTGCCAGCAGCTGGACTAGCGGGGGCTTTGCTGAGCAGTTCTTC.

This chain links TRBV6-5 with TRBJ1-1; D not certain. V lost 1 base and J lost 1, with 16 bases in between. The CDR3 has 17 amino acids. CDR1 is MNHEY and CDR2 is SVGAGI in the germline V gene. This chain's CDR3 is CASSYFSYPSENTEAFF. In nucleotides, the CDR3 is TGTGCCAGCAGTTACTTTTCGTACCCCTCGGAGAACACTGAAGCTTTCTTT.

This clonotype was detected once. V is TRBV5-1 and J is TRBJ2-7, with a tentative D call TRBD2 (6 bases). Germline-derived CDR1 and CDR2 are SGHRS and YFSETQ. CDR3 length: 15 amino acids. Trimming took 3 bases from V and 6 from J, leaving 19 bases between them. The DNA for the CDR3 is TGCGCCAGCAGCTCGGTCGGGGGTGAATGGTCCGAGCAGTACTTC. Amino acid sequence: CASSSVGGEWSEQYF.

This clonotype was observed once. The genes are TRBV29-1 and TRBJ1-2; possibly TRBD1 for D (5 bases). The CDR3 has 13 amino acids. CDR1 is SQVTM, CDR2 ANQGSEA, per germline. Trimming cost V 7 bases and J 8 bases, with 20 bases left between them. The CDR3 sequence: CSGLRGVSGGYTF. The CDR3 coding sequence is TGCAGCGGACTCCGGGGGGTTAGTGGAGGCTACACCTTC. The variable domain in full, with the rest retrieved from reference TRBV29-1 and TRBJ1-2, is SAVISQKPSRDICQRGTSLTIQCQVDSQVTMMFWYRQQPGQSLTLIATANQGSEATYESGFVIDKFPISRPNLTFSTLTVSNMSPEDSSIYLCSGLRGVSGGYTFGSGTRLTVV.

This clonotype was counted only a few times. The chain uses TRBV9 and TRBJ2-5; TRBD1 matches 8 bases. V shed 2 bases and J 4 bases; nucleotides not matched to a gene: 4. This CDR3 comprises 14 residues. From germline, CDR1 is SGDLS and CDR2 YYNGEE. The CDR3 loop is CASSVSGGRETQYF. CDR3 DNA sequence: TGTGCCAGCAGCGTGTCAGGGGGCCGAGAGACCCAGTACTTC.

The chain links TRBV2 to TRBJ2-7; TRBD2 aligns across 7 bases. Trimming removed 6 bases from V and 12 bases from J; junction bases left unmatched: 8. The CDR3 has 11 residues. Germline V gives CDR1 SNHLY, CDR2 FYNNEI. CDR3 sequence (DNA): TGTGCCAGCAGCCCCGGACTAGTAGGGTACTTC. Residues: CASSPGLVGYF.

About this clonotype: This likely comes from a read error, as the CDR3 has no conserved phenylalanine or tryptophan at its end. The genes are TRBV7-1 and TRBJ1-2, with D possibly TRBD1 on 5 matching bases. TRBV7-1 is placed among ORFs of uncertain function. V lost 7 bases, J lost 2 bases, and 14 bases lay in between. The CDR3 runs 14 residues. CDR3 protein: CASNSLGGNYGYTL. CDR3 nucleotides: TGTGCCAGCAACTCCCTCGGGGGGAACTATGGCTACACCTTA.